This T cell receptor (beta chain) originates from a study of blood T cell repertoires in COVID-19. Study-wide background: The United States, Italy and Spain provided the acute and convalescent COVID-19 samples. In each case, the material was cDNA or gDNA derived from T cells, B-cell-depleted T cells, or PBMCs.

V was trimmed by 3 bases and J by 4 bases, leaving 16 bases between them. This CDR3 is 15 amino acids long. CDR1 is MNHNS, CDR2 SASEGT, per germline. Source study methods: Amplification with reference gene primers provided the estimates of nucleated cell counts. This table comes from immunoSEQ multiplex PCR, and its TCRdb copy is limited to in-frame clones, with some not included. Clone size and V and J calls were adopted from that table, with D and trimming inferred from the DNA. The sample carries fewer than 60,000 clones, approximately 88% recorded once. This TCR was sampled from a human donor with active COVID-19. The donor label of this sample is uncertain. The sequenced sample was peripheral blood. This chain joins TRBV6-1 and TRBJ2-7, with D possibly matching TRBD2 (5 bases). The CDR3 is CASSDALARRYEQYF. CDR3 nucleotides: TGTGCCAGCAGTGACGCCCTAGCCAGGCGATACGAGCAGTACTTC.